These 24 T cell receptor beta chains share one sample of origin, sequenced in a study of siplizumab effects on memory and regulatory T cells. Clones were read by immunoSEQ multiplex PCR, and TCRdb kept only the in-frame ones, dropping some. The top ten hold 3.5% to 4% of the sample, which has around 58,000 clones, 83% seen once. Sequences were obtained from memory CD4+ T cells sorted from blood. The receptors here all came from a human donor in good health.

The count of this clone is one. This chain's CDR3 is CASSLGQATVYEQYF. The CDR3 DNA follows: TGTGCCAGCAGCCTGGGACAGGCGACCGTCTACGAGCAGTACTTC. The V gene is TRBV7-3, the J gene TRBJ2-7; TRBD1 aligns across 8 bases. This CDR3 has 15 amino acids. Germline-derived CDR1 and CDR2 are SGHTA and FQGTGA. V lost 5 bases and J lost 3; bases outside the gene matches: 9. Full variable domain (rest looked up from reference TRBV7-3 and TRBJ2-7): GAGVSQTPSNKVTEKGKYVELRCDPISGHTALYWYRQSLGQGPEFLIYFQGTGAADDSGLPNDRFFAVRPEGSVSTLKIQRTERGDSAVYLCASSLGQATVYEQYFGPGTRLTVT.

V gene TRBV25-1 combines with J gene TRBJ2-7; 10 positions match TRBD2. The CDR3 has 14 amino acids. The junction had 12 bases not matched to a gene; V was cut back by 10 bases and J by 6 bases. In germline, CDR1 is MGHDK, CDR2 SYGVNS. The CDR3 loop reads CATSSGGASSEQYF. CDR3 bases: TGTGCCACCTCTAGCGGGGGAGCGTCGTCCGAGCAGTACTTC.

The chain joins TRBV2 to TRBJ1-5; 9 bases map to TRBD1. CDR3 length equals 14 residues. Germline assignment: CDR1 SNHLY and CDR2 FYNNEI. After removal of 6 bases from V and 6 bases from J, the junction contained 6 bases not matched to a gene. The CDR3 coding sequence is TGTGCCAGCAGCGCCACAGGGGGCGGTCAGCCCCAGCATTTT. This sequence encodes CASSATGGGQPQHF.

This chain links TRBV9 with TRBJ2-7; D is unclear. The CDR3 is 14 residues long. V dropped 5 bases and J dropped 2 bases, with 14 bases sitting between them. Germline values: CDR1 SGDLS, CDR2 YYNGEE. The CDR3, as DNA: TGTGCCAGCAGTCCAATACCCGCGGCCTACGAGCAGTACTTC. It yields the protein CASSPIPAAYEQYF.

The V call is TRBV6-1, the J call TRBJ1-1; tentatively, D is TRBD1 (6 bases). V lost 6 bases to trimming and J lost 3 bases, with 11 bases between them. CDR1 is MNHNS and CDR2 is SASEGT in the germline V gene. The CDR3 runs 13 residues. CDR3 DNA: TGTGCCAGCAGCTTAAACAGGGACACTGAAGCTTTCTTT. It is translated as CASSLNRDTEAFF.

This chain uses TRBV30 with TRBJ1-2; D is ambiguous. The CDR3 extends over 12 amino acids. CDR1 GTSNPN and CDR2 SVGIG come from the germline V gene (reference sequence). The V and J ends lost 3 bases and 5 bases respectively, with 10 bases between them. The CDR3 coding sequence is TGTGCCTGGAGCATAGGGCAATATGGCTACACCTTC. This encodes CAWSIGQYGYTF.

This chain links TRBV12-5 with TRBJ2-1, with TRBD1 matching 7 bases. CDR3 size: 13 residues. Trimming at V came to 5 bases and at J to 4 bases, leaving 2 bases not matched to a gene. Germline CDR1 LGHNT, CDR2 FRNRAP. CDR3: CASGMGQYNEQFF. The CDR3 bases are TGTGCTAGTGGTATGGGACAGTACAATGAGCAGTTCTTC.

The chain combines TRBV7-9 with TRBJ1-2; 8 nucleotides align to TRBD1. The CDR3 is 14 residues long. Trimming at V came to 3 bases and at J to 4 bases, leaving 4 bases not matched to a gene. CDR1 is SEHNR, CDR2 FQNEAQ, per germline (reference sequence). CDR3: CASSFAGTGYGYTF. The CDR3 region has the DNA TGTGCCAGCAGCTTCGCCGGGACAGGCTATGGCTACACCTTC.

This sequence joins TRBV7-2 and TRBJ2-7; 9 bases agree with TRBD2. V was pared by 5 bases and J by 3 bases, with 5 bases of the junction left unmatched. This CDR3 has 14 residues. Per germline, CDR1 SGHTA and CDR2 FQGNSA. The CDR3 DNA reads TGTGCCAGCAGCATTAGCGGGAGCCACTACGAGCAGTACTTC. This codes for CASSISGSHYEQYF. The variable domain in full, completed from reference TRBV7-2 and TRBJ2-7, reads GAGVSQSPSNKVTEKGKDVELRCDPISGHTALYWYRQSLGQGLEFLIYFQGNSAPDKSGLPSDRFSAERTGGSVSTLTIQRTQQEDSAVYLCASSISGSHYEQYFGPGTRLTVT.

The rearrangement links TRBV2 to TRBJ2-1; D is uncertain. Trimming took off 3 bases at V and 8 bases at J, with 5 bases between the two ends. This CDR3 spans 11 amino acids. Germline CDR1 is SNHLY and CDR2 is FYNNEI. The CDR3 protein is CASSDMDEQFF. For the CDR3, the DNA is TGTGCCAGCAGTGATATGGATGAGCAGTTCTTC.

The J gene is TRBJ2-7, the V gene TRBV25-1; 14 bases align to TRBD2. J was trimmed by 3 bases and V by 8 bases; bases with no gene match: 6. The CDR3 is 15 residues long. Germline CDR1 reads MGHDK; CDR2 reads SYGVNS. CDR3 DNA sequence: TGTGCCAGCCAACCGGGACTAGCGGGGGACTACGAGCAGTACTTC. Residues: CASQPGLAGDYEQYF.

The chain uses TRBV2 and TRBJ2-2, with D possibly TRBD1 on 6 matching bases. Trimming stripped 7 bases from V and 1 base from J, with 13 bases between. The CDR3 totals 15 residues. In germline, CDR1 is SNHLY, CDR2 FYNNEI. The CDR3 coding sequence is TGTGCCAGCATGACAGGCGTGGGGAACACCGGGGAGCTGTTTTTT. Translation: CASMTGVGNTGELFF.

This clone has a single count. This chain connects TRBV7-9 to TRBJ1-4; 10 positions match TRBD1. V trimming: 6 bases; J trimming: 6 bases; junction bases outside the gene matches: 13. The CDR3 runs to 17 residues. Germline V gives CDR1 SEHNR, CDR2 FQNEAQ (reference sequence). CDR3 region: CASRNGTGAIIDEKLFF. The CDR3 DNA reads TGTGCCAGCAGAAATGGGACAGGGGCGATTATCGATGAAAAACTGTTTTTT.

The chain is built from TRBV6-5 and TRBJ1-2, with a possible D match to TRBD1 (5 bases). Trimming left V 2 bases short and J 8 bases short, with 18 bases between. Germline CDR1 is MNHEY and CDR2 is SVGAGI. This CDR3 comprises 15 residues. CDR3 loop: CASSYVRGGIRGYTF. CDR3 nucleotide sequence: TGTGCCAGCAGTTACGTTCGTGGGGGGATAAGGGGCTACACCTTC.

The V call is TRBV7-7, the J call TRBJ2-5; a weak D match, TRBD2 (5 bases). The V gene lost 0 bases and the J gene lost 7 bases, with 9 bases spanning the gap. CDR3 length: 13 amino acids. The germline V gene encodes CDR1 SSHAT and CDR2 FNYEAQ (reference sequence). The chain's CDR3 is CASSLAREGTQYF. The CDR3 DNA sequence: TGTGCCAGCAGCTTAGCAAGAGAGGGGACCCAGTACTTC.

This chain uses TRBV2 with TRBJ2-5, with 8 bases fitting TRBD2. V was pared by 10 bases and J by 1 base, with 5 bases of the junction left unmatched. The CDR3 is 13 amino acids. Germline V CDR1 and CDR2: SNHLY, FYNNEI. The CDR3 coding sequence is TGTGCCACCGGGAGGGGGACCCAAGAGACCCAGTACTTC. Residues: CATGRGTQETQYF.

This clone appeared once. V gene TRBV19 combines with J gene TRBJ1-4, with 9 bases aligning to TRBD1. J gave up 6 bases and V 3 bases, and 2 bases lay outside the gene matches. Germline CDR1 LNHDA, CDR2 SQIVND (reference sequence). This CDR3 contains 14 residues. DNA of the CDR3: TGTGCCAGTAGTATGACAGGGGGACATGAAAAACTGTTTTTT. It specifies CASSMTGGHEKLFF.

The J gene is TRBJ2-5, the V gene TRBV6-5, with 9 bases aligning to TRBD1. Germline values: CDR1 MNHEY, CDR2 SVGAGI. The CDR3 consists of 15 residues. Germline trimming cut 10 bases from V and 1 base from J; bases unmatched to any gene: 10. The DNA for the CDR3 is TGTGCCACCGCCACCATGACAGGGGGCCAAGAGACCCAGTACTTC. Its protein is CATATMTGGQETQYF.

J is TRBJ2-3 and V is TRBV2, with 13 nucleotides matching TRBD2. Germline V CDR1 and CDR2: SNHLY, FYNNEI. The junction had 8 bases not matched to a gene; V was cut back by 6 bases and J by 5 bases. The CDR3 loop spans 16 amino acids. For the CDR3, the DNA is TGTGCCAGCAGACCCGGACTAGCGGGAGCTAGAGATACGCAGTATTTT. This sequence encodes CASRPGLAGARDTQYF.

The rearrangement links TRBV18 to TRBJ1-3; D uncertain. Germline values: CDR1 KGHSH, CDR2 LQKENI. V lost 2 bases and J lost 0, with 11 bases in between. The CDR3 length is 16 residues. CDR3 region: CASSPMDSSSGNTIYF. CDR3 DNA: TGTGCCAGCTCACCAATGGACTCGAGCTCTGGAAACACCATATATTTT.

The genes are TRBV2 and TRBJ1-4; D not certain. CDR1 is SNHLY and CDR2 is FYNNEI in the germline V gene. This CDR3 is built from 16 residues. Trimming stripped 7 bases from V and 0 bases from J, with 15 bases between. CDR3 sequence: CASNRNLAATNEKLFF. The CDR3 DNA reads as TGTGCCAGCAATCGGAACCTCGCCGCAACTAATGAAAAACTGTTTTTT.

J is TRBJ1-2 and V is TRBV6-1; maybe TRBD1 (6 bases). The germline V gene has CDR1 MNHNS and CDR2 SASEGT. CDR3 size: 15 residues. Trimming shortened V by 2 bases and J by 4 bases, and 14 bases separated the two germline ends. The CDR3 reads CASSENLGAAYGYTF. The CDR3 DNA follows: TGTGCCAGCAGTGAAAATTTGGGGGCGGCCTATGGCTACACCTTC.

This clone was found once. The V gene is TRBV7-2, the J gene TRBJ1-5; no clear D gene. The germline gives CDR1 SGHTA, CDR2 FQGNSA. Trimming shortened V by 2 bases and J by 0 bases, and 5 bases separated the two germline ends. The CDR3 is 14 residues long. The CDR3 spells CASSLLISNQPQHF. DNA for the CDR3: TGTGCCAGCAGCTTACTCATTAGCAATCAGCCCCAGCATTTT.

The CDR3 nucleotides are TGTGCCAGCAGATCAGCAGGGGCCAAAAACATTCAGTACTTC. The encoded protein is CASRSAGAKNIQYF. The genes are TRBV27 and TRBJ2-4, with D possibly matching TRBD1 (5 bases). This CDR3 spans 14 amino acids. From germline, CDR1 is MNHEY and CDR2 SMNVEV (reference sequence). V was pared by 6 bases and J by 1 base, with 10 bases between.